This T cell receptor beta chain was sequenced during a study of OX40 agonist ivuxolimab in advanced cancers. Overall study: Two cutaneous melanoma patients and one hepatocellular carcinoma patient, three in all, had partial responses.

V lost 3 bases, J lost 3 bases, and 8 bases lay in between. CDR3 length equals 13 residues. CDR1 WNHNN and CDR2 SYGVQD come from the germline V gene (reference sequence). TCRdb keeps only in-frame clones here, not all; method: immunoSEQ multiplex PCR. The table shows fewer than 55,000 clones, with around 84% occurring only once. With regard to this clone: Its cognate antigen is unknown.

Study results and caveats: Clonal expansion was among the lowest in partial responders at 0.1-3.0 mg/kg, especially CD8+.

The chain carries TRBV10-1 and TRBJ2-5, with a tentative D call TRBD1 (6 bases). The specimen was CD4+ or CD8+ T cells sorted from blood, collected in a trial of the OX40 agonist ivuxolimab. This clonotype was sampled from an adult with an advanced solid tumor such as melanoma, head and neck, liver or kidney cancer. For the CDR3, the DNA is TGCGCCAGCAGTGACAGGGGAAAAGAGACCCAGTACTTC. Translated, it gives CASSDRGKETQYF.